This T cell receptor beta chain came from a study of response to subunit inactivated influenza vaccine. Whole-study results and caveats: The authors offered the suggestion that each seasonal influenza vaccination recruits few new T cells.

From germline, CDR1 is DFQATT and CDR2 SNEGSKA (reference sequence). The CDR3 is 14 residues long. Trimming took 6 bases from V and 5 from J; bases not matched to a gene: 7. In its sample, this clonotype was seen many times. Antigen: not known. Each CDR3 protein is one row after TCRdb ran MiXCR on the RT-PCR reads. In the table there are roughly 700,000 distinct CDR3 sequences, more than 11% of which are singletons. The sequence was collected from a man aged 45 to 65 who received an inactivated influenza vaccine. The rearrangement uses TRBV20-1 and TRBJ1-5; 10 bases fit TRBD1. The specimen was PBMCs from blood, collected less than 15 days before vaccination. CDR3 sequence reads: CSATGTGVYQPQHF. CDR3 nucleotide sequence: TGCAGTGCAACCGGGACAGGGGTTTATCAGCCCCAGCATTTT.